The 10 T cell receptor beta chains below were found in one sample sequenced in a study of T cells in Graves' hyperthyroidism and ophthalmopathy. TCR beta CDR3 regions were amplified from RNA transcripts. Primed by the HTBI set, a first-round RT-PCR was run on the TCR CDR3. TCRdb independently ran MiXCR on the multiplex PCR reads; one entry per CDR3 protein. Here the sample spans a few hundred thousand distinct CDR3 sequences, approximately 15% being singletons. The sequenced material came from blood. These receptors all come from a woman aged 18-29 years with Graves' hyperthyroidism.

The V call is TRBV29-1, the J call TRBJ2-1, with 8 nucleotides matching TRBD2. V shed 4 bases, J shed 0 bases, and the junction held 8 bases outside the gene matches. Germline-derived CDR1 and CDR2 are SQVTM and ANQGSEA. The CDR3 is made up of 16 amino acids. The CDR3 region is CSVVPGGTSSYNEQFF. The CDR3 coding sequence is TGCAGCGTTGTTCCGGGAGGGACGAGCTCCTACAATGAGCAGTTCTTC.

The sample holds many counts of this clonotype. The CDR3 DNA reads TGTGCCAGCAGTTTAAGGCAAGCTAGCAATCAGCCCCAGCATTTT. Its protein product is CASSLRQASNQPQHF. This chain links TRBV12-3 or TRBV12-4 with TRBJ1-5; D is unclear. V lost 2 bases and J lost 0, with 8 bases in between. CDR3 length equals 15 residues.

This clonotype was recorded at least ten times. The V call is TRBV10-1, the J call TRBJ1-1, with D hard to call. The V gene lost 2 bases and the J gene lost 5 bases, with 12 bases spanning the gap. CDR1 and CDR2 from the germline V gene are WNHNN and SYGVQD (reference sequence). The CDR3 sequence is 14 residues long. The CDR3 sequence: CASSEMEGGTEAFF. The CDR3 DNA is TGCGCCAGCAGTGAGATGGAAGGAGGGACTGAAGCTTTCTTT.

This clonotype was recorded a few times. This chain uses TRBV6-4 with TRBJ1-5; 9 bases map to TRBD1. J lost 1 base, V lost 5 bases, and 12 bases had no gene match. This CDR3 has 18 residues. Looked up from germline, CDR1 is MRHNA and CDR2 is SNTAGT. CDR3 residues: CASSKDRGGRSSNQPQHF. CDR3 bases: TGTGCCAGCAGTAAGGACAGGGGAGGGCGGTCGAGCAATCAGCCCCAGCATTTT.

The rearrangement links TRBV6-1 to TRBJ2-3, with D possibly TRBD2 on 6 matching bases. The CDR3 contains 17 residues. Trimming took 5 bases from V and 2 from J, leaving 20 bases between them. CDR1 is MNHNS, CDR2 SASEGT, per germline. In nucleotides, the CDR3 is TGTGCCAGCAGTTACCCTCAGGCGGGAAGCTTCACAGATACGCAGTATTTT. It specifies CASSYPQAGSFTDTQYF.

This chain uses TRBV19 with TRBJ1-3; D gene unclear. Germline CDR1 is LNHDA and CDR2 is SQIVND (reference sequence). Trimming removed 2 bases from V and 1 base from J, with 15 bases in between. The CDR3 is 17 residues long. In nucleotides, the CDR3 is TGTGCCAGTAGTATAAATCGAGGCAGGACTTCTGGAAACACCATATATTTT. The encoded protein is CASSINRGRTSGNTIYF.

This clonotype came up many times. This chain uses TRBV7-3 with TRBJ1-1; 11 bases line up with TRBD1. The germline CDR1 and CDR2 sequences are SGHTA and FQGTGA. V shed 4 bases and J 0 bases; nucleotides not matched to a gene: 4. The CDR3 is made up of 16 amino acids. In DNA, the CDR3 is TGTGCCAGCAGCTCCGGACAGGGGGCGATGAACACTGAAGCTTTCTTT. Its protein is CASSSGQGAMNTEAFF. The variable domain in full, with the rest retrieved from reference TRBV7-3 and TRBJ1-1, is GAGVSQTPSNKVTEKGKYVELRCDPISGHTALYWYRQSLGQGPEFLIYFQGTGAADDSGLPNDRFFAVRPEGSVSTLKIQRTERGDSAVYLCASSSGQGAMNTEAFFGQGTRLTVV.

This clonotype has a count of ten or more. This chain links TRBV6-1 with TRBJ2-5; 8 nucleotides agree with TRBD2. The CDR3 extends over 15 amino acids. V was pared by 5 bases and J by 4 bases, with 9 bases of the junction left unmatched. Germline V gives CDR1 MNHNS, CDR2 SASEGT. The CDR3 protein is CASSIRAGGLETQYF. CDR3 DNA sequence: TGTGCCAGCAGTATCCGGGCGGGGGGCTTAGAGACCCAGTACTTC.

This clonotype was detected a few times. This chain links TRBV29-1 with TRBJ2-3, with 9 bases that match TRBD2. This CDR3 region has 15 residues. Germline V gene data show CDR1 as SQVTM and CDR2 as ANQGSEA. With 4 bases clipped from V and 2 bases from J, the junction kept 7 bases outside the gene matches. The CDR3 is CSVVPSGAPTDTQYF. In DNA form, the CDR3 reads TGCAGCGTTGTCCCTAGCGGGGCCCCCACAGATACGCAGTATTTT.

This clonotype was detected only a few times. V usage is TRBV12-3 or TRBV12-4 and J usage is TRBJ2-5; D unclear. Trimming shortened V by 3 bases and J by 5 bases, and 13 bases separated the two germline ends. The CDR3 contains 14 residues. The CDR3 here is CASSFRQAAETQYF. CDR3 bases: TGTGCCAGCAGTTTCCGTCAGGCGGCGGAGACCCAGTACTTC.